Below, one TCR beta chain is given with its context. Its antigen is unknown. The data belong to a study of long-term antiretroviral therapy in people with HIV. Study at large: The oldest samples precede the 2015 immediate-ART recommendation by about a decade. Whole-study results and caveats: The clones with expansion before ART were dominant in the repertoire at all time points.

Version v3.0 of the immunoSEQ assay ran at survey level. Profiled with immunoSEQ multiplex PCR; TCRdb holds only in-frame clones, not every one. The data contain 25,000 to 35,000 clones, roughly 95% of them singletons. V was clipped by 6 bases and J by 6 bases; unmatched bases: 8. The CDR3 loop spans 13 amino acids. Germline V lookup: CDR1 SGHDT, CDR2 YYEEEE. The specimen was unsorted PBMCs, collected 6.5 to 6.6 years after starting antiretroviral therapy. This chain joins TRBV5-6 and TRBJ2-7, with 8 bases fitting TRBD1. The sequence came from a young man with HIV. The CDR3 DNA sequence: TGTGCCAGCAACCCGCCAGGGGGCCTCGAGCAGTACTTC. Amino acid sequence: CASNPPGGLEQYF.